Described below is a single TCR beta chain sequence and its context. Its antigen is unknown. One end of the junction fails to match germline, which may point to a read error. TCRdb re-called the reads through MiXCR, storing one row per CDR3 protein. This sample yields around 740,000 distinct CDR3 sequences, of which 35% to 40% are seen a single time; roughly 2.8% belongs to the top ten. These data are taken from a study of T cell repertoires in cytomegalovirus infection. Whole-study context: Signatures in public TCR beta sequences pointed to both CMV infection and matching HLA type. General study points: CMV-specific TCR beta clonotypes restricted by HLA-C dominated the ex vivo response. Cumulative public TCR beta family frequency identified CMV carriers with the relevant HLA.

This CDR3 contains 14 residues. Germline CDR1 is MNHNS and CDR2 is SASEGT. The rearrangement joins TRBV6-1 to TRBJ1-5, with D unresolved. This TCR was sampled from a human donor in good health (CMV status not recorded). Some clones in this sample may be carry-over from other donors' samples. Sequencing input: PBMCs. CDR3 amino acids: CASREGPSNQPQHF. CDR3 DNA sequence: TGTGCCAGCAGAGAAGGGCCGAGCAATCAGCCCCAGCATTTT.